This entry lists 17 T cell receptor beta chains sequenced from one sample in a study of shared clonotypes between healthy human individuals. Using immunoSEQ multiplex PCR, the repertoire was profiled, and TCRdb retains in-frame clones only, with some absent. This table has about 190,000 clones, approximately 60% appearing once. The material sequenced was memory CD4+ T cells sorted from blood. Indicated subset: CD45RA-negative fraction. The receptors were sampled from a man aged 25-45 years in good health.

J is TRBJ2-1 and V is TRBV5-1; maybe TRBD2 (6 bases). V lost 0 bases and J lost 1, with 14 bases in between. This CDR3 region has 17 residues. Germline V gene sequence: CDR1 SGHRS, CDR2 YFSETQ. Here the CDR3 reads CASSLVSAGRSYNEQFF. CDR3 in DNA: TGCGCCAGCAGCTTGGTTTCTGCGGGAAGATCCTACAATGAGCAGTTCTTC. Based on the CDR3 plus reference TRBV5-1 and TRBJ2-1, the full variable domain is KAGVTQTPRYLIKTRGQQVTLSCSPISGHRSVSWYQQTPGQGLQFLFEYFSETQRNKGNFPGRFSGRQFSNSRSEMNVSTLELGDSALYLCASSLVSAGRSYNEQFFGPGTRLTVL.

The CDR3 loop is CASSTSGLGNTIYF. The DNA of the CDR3 is TGTGCCAGCAGCACCTCAGGTTTGGGAAACACCATATATTTT. This chain joins TRBV5-6 and TRBJ1-3, with D hard to call. The V gene lost 4 bases and the J gene lost 4 bases, with 12 bases spanning the gap. Germline lookup yields CDR1 SGHDT and CDR2 YYEEEE. This CDR3 contains 14 residues.

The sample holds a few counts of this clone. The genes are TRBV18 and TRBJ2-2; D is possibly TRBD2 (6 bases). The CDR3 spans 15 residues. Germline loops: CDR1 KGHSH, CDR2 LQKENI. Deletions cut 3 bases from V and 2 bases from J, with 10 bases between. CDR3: CASSPRRGNTGELFF. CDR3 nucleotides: TGTGCCAGCTCACCGCGGAGGGGTAACACCGGGGAGCTGTTTTTT.

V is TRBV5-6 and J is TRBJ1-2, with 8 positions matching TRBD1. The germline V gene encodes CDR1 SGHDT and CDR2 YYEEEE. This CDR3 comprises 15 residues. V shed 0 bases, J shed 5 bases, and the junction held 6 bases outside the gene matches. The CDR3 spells CASSLGQGARYGYTF. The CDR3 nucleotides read TGTGCCAGCAGCTTGGGGCAGGGGGCAAGGTATGGCTACACCTTC.

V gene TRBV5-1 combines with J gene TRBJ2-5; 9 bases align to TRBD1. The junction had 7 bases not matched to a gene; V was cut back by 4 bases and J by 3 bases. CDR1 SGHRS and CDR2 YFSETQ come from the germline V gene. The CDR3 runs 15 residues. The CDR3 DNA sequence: TGCGCCAGCAGCCTGACAGGGGGAAATAAAGAGACCCAGTACTTC. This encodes CASSLTGGNKETQYF.

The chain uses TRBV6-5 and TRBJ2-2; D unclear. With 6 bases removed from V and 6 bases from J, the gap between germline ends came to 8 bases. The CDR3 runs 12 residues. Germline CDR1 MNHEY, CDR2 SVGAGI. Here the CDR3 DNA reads TGTGCCAGCAGCCCAAGTCCCGGGGAGCTGTTTTTT. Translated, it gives CASSPSPGELFF.

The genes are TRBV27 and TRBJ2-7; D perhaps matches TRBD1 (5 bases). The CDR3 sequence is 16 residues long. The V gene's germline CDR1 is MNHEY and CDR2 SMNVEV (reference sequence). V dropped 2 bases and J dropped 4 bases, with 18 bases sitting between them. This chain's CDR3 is CASSLQGRVAGYEQYF. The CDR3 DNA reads TGTGCCAGCAGTTTACAGGGCCGTGTAGCAGGTTACGAGCAGTACTTC.

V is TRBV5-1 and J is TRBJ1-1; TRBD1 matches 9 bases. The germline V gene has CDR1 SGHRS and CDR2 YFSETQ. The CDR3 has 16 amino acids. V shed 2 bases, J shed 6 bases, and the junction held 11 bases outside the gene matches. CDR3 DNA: TGCGCCAGCAGCTTCCTGCCGGGACAGGGAGTATCTGAAGCTTTCTTT. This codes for CASSFLPGQGVSEAFF. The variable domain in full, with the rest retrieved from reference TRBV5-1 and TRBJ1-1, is KAGVTQTPRYLIKTRGQQVTLSCSPISGHRSVSWYQQTPGQGLQFLFEYFSETQRNKGNFPGRFSGRQFSNSRSEMNVSTLELGDSALYLCASSFLPGQGVSEAFFGQGTRLTVV.

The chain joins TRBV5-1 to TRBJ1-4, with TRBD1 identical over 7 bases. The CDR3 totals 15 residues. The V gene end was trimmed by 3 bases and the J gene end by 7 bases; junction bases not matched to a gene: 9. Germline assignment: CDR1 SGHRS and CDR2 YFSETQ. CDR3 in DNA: TGCGCCAGCAGCTCGTCGACAGGGTGGAGTGAAAAACTGTTTTTT. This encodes CASSSSTGWSEKLFF.

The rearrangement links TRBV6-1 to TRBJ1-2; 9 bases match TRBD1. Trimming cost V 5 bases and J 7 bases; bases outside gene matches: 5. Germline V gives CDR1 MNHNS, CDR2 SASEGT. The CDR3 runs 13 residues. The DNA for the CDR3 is TGTGCCAGCAGTAGGGGACAGGGAAGTGGCTACACCTTC. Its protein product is CASSRGQGSGYTF.

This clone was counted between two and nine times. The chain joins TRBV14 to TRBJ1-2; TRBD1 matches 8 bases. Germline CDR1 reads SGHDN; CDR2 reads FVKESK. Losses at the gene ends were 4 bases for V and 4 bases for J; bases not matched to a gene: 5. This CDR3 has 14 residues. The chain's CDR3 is CASSPGQDLYGYTF. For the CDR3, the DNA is TGTGCCAGCAGCCCGGGACAGGACCTCTATGGCTACACCTTC.

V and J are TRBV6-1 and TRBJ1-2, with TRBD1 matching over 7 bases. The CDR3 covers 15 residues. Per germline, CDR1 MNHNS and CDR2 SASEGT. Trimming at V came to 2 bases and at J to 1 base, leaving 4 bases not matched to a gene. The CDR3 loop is CASSEWGQFNYGYTF. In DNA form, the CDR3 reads TGTGCCAGCAGTGAATGGGGACAGTTTAACTATGGCTACACCTTC.

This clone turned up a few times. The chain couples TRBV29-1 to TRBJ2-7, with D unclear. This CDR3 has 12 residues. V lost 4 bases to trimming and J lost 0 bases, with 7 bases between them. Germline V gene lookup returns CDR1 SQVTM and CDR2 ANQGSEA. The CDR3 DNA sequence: TGCAGCGTTGCCCTGAGCTCCTACGAGCAGTACTTC. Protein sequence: CSVALSSYEQYF.

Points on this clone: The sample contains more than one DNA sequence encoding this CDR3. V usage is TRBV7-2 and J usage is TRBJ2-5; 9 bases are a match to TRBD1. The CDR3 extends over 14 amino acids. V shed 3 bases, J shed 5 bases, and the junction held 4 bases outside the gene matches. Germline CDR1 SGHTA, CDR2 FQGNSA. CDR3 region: CASSLNRGRETQYF. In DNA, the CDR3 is TGTGCCAGCAGCTTGAACAGGGGGCGTGAGACCCAGTACTTC. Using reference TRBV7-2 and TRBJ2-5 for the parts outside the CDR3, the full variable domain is GAGVSQSPSNKVTEKGKDVELRCDPISGHTALYWYRQSLGQGLEFLIYFQGNSAPDKSGLPSDRFSAERTGGSVSTLTIQRTQQEDSAVYLCASSLNRGRETQYFGPGTRLLVL.

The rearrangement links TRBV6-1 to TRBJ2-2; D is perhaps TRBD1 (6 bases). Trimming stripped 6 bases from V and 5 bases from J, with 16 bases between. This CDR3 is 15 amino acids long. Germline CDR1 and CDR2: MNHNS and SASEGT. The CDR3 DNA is TGTGCCAGCAGGAGCAGGGGACCTGGGACCGGGGAGCTGTTTTTT. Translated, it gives CASRSRGPGTGELFF.

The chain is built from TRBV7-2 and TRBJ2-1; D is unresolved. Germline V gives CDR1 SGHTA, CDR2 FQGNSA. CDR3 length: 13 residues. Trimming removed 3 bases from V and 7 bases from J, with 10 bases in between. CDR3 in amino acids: CASSLIPTNEQFF. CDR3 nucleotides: TGTGCCAGCAGCTTGATACCTACAAATGAGCAGTTCTTC.

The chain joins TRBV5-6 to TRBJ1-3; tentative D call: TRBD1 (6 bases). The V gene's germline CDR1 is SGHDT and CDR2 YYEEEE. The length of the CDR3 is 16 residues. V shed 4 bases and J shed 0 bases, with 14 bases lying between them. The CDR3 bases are TGTGCCAGCAGCCTTTTGACGGACAGCTCTGGAAACACCATATATTTT. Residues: CASSLLTDSSGNTIYF.